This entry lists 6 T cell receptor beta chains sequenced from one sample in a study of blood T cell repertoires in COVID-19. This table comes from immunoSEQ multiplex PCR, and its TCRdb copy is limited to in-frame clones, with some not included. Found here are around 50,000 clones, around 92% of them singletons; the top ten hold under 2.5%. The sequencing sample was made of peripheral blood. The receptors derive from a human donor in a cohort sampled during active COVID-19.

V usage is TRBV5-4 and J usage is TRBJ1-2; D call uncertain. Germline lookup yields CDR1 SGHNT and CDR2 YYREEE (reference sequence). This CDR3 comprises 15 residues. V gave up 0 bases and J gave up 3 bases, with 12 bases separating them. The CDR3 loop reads CASSLGANRDYGYTF. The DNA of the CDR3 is TGTGCCAGCAGCTTGGGAGCGAACCGGGACTATGGCTACACCTTC.

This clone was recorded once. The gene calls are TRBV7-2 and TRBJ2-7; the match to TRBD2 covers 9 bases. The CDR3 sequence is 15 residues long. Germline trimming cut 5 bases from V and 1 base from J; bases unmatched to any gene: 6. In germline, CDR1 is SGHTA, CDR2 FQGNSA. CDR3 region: CASSPRLAGSYEQYF. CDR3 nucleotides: TGTGCCAGCAGCCCTAGGCTAGCGGGATCCTACGAGCAGTACTTC.

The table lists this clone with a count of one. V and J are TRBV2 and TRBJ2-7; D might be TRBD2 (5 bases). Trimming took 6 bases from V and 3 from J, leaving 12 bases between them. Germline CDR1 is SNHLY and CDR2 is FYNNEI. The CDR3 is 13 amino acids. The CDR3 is CASSLDRDYEQYF. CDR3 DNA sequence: TGTGCCAGCAGCCTGGACCGGGACTACGAGCAGTACTTC.

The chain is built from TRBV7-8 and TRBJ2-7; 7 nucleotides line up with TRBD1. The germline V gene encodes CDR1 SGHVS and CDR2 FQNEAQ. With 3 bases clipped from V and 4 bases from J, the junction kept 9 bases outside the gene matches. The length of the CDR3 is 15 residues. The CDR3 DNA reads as TGTGCCAGCAGCTTCCGGACAGGCTTGCCTTACGAGCAGTACTTC. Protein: CASSFRTGLPYEQYF.

The CDR3 bases are TGTGCCAGCAGACACCCGGGGGGTCAAGAAAAACTGTTTTTT. Protein: CASRHPGGQEKLFF. The genes are TRBV7-9 and TRBJ1-4; D is perhaps TRBD1 (5 bases). Germline assignment: CDR1 SEHNR and CDR2 FQNEAQ (reference sequence). V lost 6 bases, J lost 8 bases, and 16 bases lay in between. The CDR3 runs 14 residues.

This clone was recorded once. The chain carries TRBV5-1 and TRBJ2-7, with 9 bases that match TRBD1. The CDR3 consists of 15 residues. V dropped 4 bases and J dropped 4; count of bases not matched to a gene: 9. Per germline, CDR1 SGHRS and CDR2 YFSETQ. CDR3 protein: CASSPRTGDMYEQYF. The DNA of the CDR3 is TGCGCCAGCAGCCCTAGGACAGGGGACATGTACGAGCAGTACTTC.